Shown below are 23 T cell receptor beta chains from a single sample sequenced in a study of blood T cell repertoires in COVID-19. The method was immunoSEQ multiplex PCR; TCRdb's version includes in-frame clones alone and lacks a portion of them. The sample has tens of thousands of clones, approximately 80% seen once; the top ten hold 19%. Sequencing input: peripheral blood. The receptors come from a woman older than 75 with acute or convalescent COVID-19.

V gene TRBV6-5 combines with J gene TRBJ1-1, with 8 positions matching TRBD1. The germline V gene encodes CDR1 MNHEY and CDR2 SVGAGI. This CDR3 spans 14 amino acids. V lost 5 bases to trimming and J lost 3 bases; unmatched junction nucleotides: 5. The chain's CDR3 is CASSRQGRDTEAFF. As DNA, the CDR3 is TGTGCCAGCAGTAGACAGGGGCGGGACACTGAAGCTTTCTTT.

The chain combines TRBV27 with TRBJ1-1; D is uncertain. The germline V gene has CDR1 MNHEY and CDR2 SMNVEV (reference sequence). The CDR3 contains 15 residues. V lost 2 bases and J 0 bases, leaving 10 bases between the germline ends. Written as DNA, the CDR3 is TGTGCCAGCAGTTTAGGAGGGCAGTTGAACACTGAAGCTTTCTTT. Protein: CASSLGGQLNTEAFF.

The chain combines TRBV29-1 with TRBJ2-1; weak D call: TRBD2 (6 bases). The CDR3 covers 15 residues. CDR1 is SQVTM and CDR2 is ANQGSEA in the germline V gene. With 6 bases removed from V and 4 bases from J, the gap between germline ends came to 19 bases. CDR3 sequence: CSVALDSGEYNEQFF. The DNA of the CDR3 is TGCAGCGTCGCCCTAGATAGCGGAGAGTACAATGAGCAGTTCTTC.

This sequence joins TRBV19 and TRBJ1-4; 10 nucleotides line up with TRBD1. The length of the CDR3 is 15 residues. CDR1 is LNHDA, CDR2 SQIVND, per germline (reference sequence). V lost 1 base, J lost 7 bases, and 3 bases stayed unmatched. CDR3 in DNA: TGTGCCAGTAGTATAGTTCGGACAGGGGGTGAAAAACTGTTTTTT. Amino acid sequence: CASSIVRTGGEKLFF.

V is TRBV10-3 and J is TRBJ1-1; tentatively, D is TRBD1 (5 bases). The CDR3 length is 13 residues. The V gene lost 10 bases and the J gene lost 2 bases, with 14 bases spanning the gap. Germline-derived CDR1 and CDR2 are ENHRY and SYGVKD. The CDR3 spells CATKRDFNTEAFF. CDR3 nucleotides: TGTGCCACCAAACGGGACTTCAACACTGAAGCTTTCTTT.

V is TRBV25-1 and J is TRBJ1-3; TRBD1 agrees at 11 bases. This CDR3 region has 18 residues. Germline CDR1 and CDR2: MGHDK and SYGVNS. Trimming at V came to 0 bases and at J to 0 bases, leaving 4 bases not matched to a gene. The CDR3 here is CASSEYGDRGTSGNTIYF. As DNA, the CDR3 is TGTGCCAGCAGTGAATATGGGGACAGGGGGACCTCTGGAAACACCATATATTTT.

The V gene is TRBV9, the J gene TRBJ2-4, with 8 bases that match TRBD1. With 4 bases clipped from V and 7 bases from J, the junction kept 13 bases outside the gene matches. The germline CDR1 and CDR2 sequences are SGDLS and YYNGEE. The CDR3 extends over 16 amino acids. Written as DNA, the CDR3 is TGTGCCAGCAGCCGAGTCGGACAGGGTGCGACTAACATTCAGTACTTC. It translates to CASSRVGQGATNIQYF.

The count of this clone is one. The chain carries TRBV18 and TRBJ1-2; TRBD1 is a possible D gene (5 bases). This CDR3 has 16 amino acids. The germline V gene encodes CDR1 KGHSH and CDR2 LQKENI. Trimming removed 3 bases at V and 5 bases at J, with 19 bases between. The CDR3 DNA reads TGTGCCAGCTCACCTTTAAAGGGGCGGACGGAGTATGGCTACACCTTC. Translation gives CASSPLKGRTEYGYTF.

This chain links TRBV7-3 with TRBJ1-1; TRBD1 agrees at 9 bases. Germline values: CDR1 SGHTA, CDR2 FQGTGA. V shed 5 bases and J 3 bases; nucleotides not matched to a gene: 7. The CDR3 sequence is 15 residues long. The CDR3 is CASSVTGGGYTEAFF. In DNA form, the CDR3 reads TGTGCCAGCAGCGTTACAGGGGGCGGGTACACTGAAGCTTTCTTT. Together with reference TRBV7-3 and TRBJ1-1, the CDR3 gives the full variable domain: GAGVSQTPSNKVTEKGKYVELRCDPISGHTALYWYRQSLGQGPEFLIYFQGTGAADDSGLPNDRFFAVRPEGSVSTLKIQRTERGDSAVYLCASSVTGGGYTEAFFGQGTRLTVV.

V is TRBV5-1 and J is TRBJ2-4; 10 bases align to TRBD2. With 5 bases clipped from V and 6 bases from J, the junction kept 14 bases outside the gene matches. This CDR3 comprises 17 residues. Germline CDR1 is SGHRS and CDR2 is YFSETQ. The CDR3 DNA reads TGCGCCAGCAGTTCTGGCGAGCGGGAGGGCCTGAGAAACATTCAGTACTTC. It is translated as CASSSGEREGLRNIQYF.

The chain uses TRBV6-5 and TRBJ1-2, with D perhaps matching TRBD1 (5 bases). V lost 4 bases and J 2 bases, leaving 14 bases between the germline ends. From germline, CDR1 is MNHEY and CDR2 SVGAGI. The CDR3 sequence is 15 residues long. DNA of the CDR3: TGTGCCAGCAGTTTCCTGCCCGCAGGGAACTATGGCTACACCTTC. Amino acid sequence: CASSFLPAGNYGYTF.

This clone has a handful of counts. The chain has TRBV19 and TRBJ1-5; tentative D call: TRBD1 (6 bases). The CDR3 spans 13 residues. Trimming pared 0 bases from V and 9 bases from J, leaving 9 bases between. The germline gives CDR1 LNHDA, CDR2 SQIVND (reference sequence). CDR3: CASSIEGARPQHF. CDR3 DNA sequence: TGTGCCAGTAGTATAGAGGGGGCCCGGCCCCAGCATTTT.

The genes are TRBV15 and TRBJ2-4; perhaps TRBD1 as D (6 bases). The V and J ends lost 0 bases and 9 bases respectively, with 15 bases between them. CDR1 and CDR2 (germline): LNHNV, YYDKDF (reference sequence). The CDR3 extends over 15 amino acids. In DNA form, the CDR3 reads TGTGCCACCAGCAGAGAAGGCGGGCGAGGGGGCATTCAGTACTTC. Translating gives CATSREGGRGGIQYF.

This clone was found a few times. V usage is TRBV6-5 and J usage is TRBJ1-6; a weak D match, TRBD1 (6 bases). Trimming removed 2 bases from V and 2 bases from J, with 10 bases in between. This CDR3 has 16 residues. Per the germline V gene, CDR1 is MNHEY and CDR2 is SVGAGI. CDR3 in DNA: TGTGCCAGCAGTTACGCCGGGACACCCTATAATTCACCCCTCCACTTT. Translated, it gives CASSYAGTPYNSPLHF.

The chain combines TRBV5-1 with TRBJ2-1, with 9 bases fitting TRBD1. Germline CDR1 SGHRS, CDR2 YFSETQ. This CDR3 has 15 residues. J was trimmed by 8 bases and V by 0 bases; bases with no gene match: 6. The CDR3 DNA reads TGCGCCAGCAGCTTGGCAGGACAGGGGTTCCATGAGCAGTTCTTC. As protein: CASSLAGQGFHEQFF.

The chain couples TRBV7-3 to TRBJ2-1, with 9 bases lining up with TRBD1. The germline V gene encodes CDR1 SGHTA and CDR2 FQGTGA. V was clipped by 5 bases and J by 1 base; unmatched bases: 3. The CDR3 is 15 residues long. In DNA, the CDR3 is TGTGCCAGCAGCCGGACAGGGGATTCCTACAATGAGCAGTTCTTC. It translates to CASSRTGDSYNEQFF.

The chain carries TRBV11-2 and TRBJ2-2; 12 bases line up with TRBD2. Per the germline V gene, CDR1 is SGHAT and CDR2 is FQNNGV. V gave up 2 bases and J gave up 4 bases; unmatched junction bases: 5. The CDR3 loop spans 17 amino acids. CDR3 loop: CASSLMTSGSLTGELFF. CDR3 DNA: TGTGCCAGCAGCTTAATGACTAGCGGGAGCCTCACCGGGGAGCTGTTTTTT.

The chain is built from TRBV6-5 and TRBJ2-7, with 7 bases fitting TRBD1. The germline CDR1 and CDR2 sequences are MNHEY and SVGAGI. After removal of 6 bases from V and 2 bases from J, the junction contained 7 bases not matched to a gene. The CDR3 length is 14 residues. The CDR3 DNA reads as TGTGCCAGCAGGATCCCGACAGGGACCTACGAGCAGTACTTC. Protein: CASRIPTGTYEQYF.

The chain uses TRBV5-1 and TRBJ2-5; 9 bases fit TRBD1. J was trimmed by 3 bases and V by 4 bases; bases with no gene match: 4. There are 14 residues in the CDR3. The germline V gene encodes CDR1 SGHRS and CDR2 YFSETQ. This CDR3 reads CASSGGTGKETQYF. The CDR3 bases are TGCGCCAGCAGCGGGGGGACAGGGAAAGAGACCCAGTACTTC.

The genes are TRBV6-6 and TRBJ2-2; 10 bases line up with TRBD2. Looked up from germline, CDR1 is MNHNY and CDR2 is SVGAGI (reference sequence). J lost 7 bases, V lost 0 bases, and 5 bases had no gene match. The length of the CDR3 is 16 residues. CDR3 in amino acids: CASSYSKVAGGGELFF. As DNA, the CDR3 is TGTGCCAGCAGTTACTCGAAAGTAGCGGGAGGCGGGGAGCTGTTTTTT.

The genes are TRBV2 and TRBJ1-2; 9 bases map to TRBD1. The CDR3 extends over 13 amino acids. Trimming cost V 4 bases and J 8 bases; bases outside gene matches: 5. Germline V CDR1 and CDR2: SNHLY, FYNNEI. The CDR3 coding sequence is TGTGCCAGCAGTGCACAGGGGGCCGGCGGCTACACCTTC. Protein product: CASSAQGAGGYTF.

The gene calls are TRBV21-1 and TRBJ2-7; the table's D call, TRBD1, has no DNA check behind it. TRBV21-1 is a recognized pseudogene. The CDR3 is 14 amino acids. Here the CDR3 reads CASSPWTGVDEQYF. The CDR3 bases are TGTGCCAGCAGCCCCTGGACAGGGGTGGACGAGCAGTACTTC.

This sequence joins TRBV7-7 and TRBJ2-7; 10 bases match TRBD2. The ends lost 3 bases at V and 4 bases at J; junction bases unmatched: 6. CDR1 is SSHAT and CDR2 is FNYEAQ in the germline V gene (reference sequence). The length of the CDR3 is 15 residues. The CDR3 spells CASSFPSGGEYEQYF. CDR3 bases: TGTGCCAGCAGCTTTCCCAGCGGGGGGGAGTACGAGCAGTACTTC.